The 7 T cell receptor beta chains listed next were all sequenced from one sample in a study of T cells expressing NK-cell markers. Reprocessing the 5' RACE reads, TCRdb reports a single entry for every CDR3 protein and omits DNA. The sample yields more than 400,000 distinct CDR3 sequences, of which the top ten take up 7.3%. The specimen sequenced was blood T cells: a sorted CD56 or NKG2C T cell subset, CD4+ or CD8+ T cells, or bulk PBMC T cells (not recorded which). The receptors here all came from a woman between 18 and 70 years old in good health.

The chain employs TRBV7-3 and TRBJ2-5. The CDR3 contains 13 residues. Germline CDR1 SGHTA, CDR2 FQGTGA. The CDR3 sequence: CASIDKIAPDQYF.

This chain links TRBV6-1 with TRBJ1-6. The CDR3 is 16 amino acids. CDR1 MNHNS and CDR2 SASEGT come from the germline V gene. The CDR3 loop is CASSEGLQPYNSPLHF.

The V gene is TRBV5-4, the J gene TRBJ2-7. The CDR3 length is 13 residues. Germline V gene sequence: CDR1 SGHNT, CDR2 YYREEE (reference sequence). The CDR3 loop reads CASSFNAAYEQYF.

The gene calls are TRBV2 and TRBJ1-1. Germline V gives CDR1 SNHLY, CDR2 FYNNEI. The CDR3 runs 11 residues. The chain's CDR3 is CASSQEDQLFF.

This chain links TRBV29-1 with TRBJ2-2. This CDR3 region has 13 residues. Germline values: CDR1 SQVTM, CDR2 ANQGSEA. The chain's CDR3 is CSVGMSVTGELFF.

The chain employs TRBV7-2 and TRBJ2-1; the TRBD1 assignment by TCRdb is unverifiable without DNA. The CDR3 is 14 amino acids. Germline V gene lookup returns CDR1 SGHTA and CDR2 FQGNSA. CDR3 region: CASSLQGQYNEQFF.

This chain uses TRBV28 with TRBJ2-3; the D call from TCRdb, TRBD2, cannot be confirmed without DNA. The CDR3 contains 15 residues. Germline CDR1 is MDHEN and CDR2 is SYDVKM. CDR3 sequence reads: CASRTSGRATDTQYF.